Sequencing of this TCR beta chain was carried out in a study of technical replicates of blood from several donors. The V end was cut by 7 bases, the J end by 7 bases, with 17 bases between. In germline, CDR1 is SNHLY, CDR2 FYNNEI. CDR3 length: 13 amino acids. The method was immunoSEQ multiplex PCR; TCRdb's version includes in-frame clones alone and lacks a portion of them. This sample has about 13,000 clones, with 70% to 80% found just once. Input material: PBMCs. The chain links TRBV2 to TRBJ2-7; the D gene is possibly TRBD2 (6 bases). This receptor was taken from a human donor in good health. The CDR3 nucleotides read TGTGCCAGCACCTTGACACCGGCGGGGGAGCAGTACTTC. This gives the protein CASTLTPAGEQYF.